This TCR beta chain was obtained from a study of human T cells and chemical hapten exposure. Sample time point: healthy volunteer bleed at 6 weeks. Someone pulled total RNA out of unfractionated whole blood. Trimming took 4 bases from V and 6 from J; bases not matched to a gene: 16. The CDR3 contains 16 residues. Looked up from germline, CDR1 is SGHRS and CDR2 is YFSETQ. It was the library that attached unique molecular identifiers to individual cDNA molecules. MiXCR was run by TCRdb on the RACE reads, yielding one entry per CDR3 protein. The sample has 70,000 to 95,000 distinct CDR3 sequences, around 9.3% seen once; the top ten hold 1.7%.

This sequence joins TRBV5-1 and TRBJ2-7, with 7 bases identical to TRBD2. The TCR comes from a female donor in good health. Some clones in this sample may be carry-over from other donors' samples. Sequencing was performed on whole blood. CDR3 nucleotides: TGCGCCAGCAGCAATCGACTAGCCATGTGTGCCATCGAGCAGTACTTC. Its protein is CASSNRLAMCAIEQYF.